The clone carrying this T cell receptor (beta chain) was seen more than once but under ten times. This specimen comes from a study of memory CD4+ T cells and cytomegalovirus serostatus. The sort gate was single viable CD3+CD4+CD8-CD45RO+ cells for memory CD4+ T cells. Libraries were prepared by immunoSEQ multiplex PCR; TCRdb keeps only in-frame clonotypes and omits some of them. The top ten clones hold around 0.83% of a sample with about 52,000 clones, approximately 78% of them seen once. This CDR3 spans 13 amino acids. The germline gives CDR1 LNHDA, CDR2 SQIVND (reference sequence). After removal of 3 bases from V and 6 bases from J, the junction contained 3 bases not matched to a gene.

The material sequenced was memory CD4+ T cells from blood. J is TRBJ1-2 and V is TRBV19, with 8 bases fitting TRBD1. The receptor was isolated from an adult in good health and CMV-seronegative. CDR3 DNA: TGTGCCAGTAGTATCGGGACAGGACATGGCTACACCTTC. Encoded protein: CASSIGTGHGYTF.